This TCR beta chain was obtained from a study of patients and donors after allogeneic stem cell transplantation. From the RT-PCR reads, TCRdb called clonotypes with MiXCR, one entry per CDR3 protein. The table records about 110,000 distinct CDR3 sequences, around 38% of them present only once. This CDR3 is built from 15 residues. V gave up 5 bases and J gave up 0 bases, with 11 bases separating them. Germline assignment: CDR1 SGHTA and CDR2 FQGNSA. The chain is built from TRBV7-2 and TRBJ2-1; D uncertain. The receptor was derived from a human donor who was either an allogeneic HSCT recipient or a stem cell or donor lymphocyte infusion donor (not recorded which). It is not recorded whose cells these are; they may come from a transplant donor. The sequenced sample consisted of blood, either unsorted or a sorted T cell fraction (not recorded which). The CDR3 DNA sequence: TGTGCCAGCAGCCTTCAGCCGATCTCCTACAATGAGCAGTTCTTC. Protein product: CASSLQPISYNEQFF.